This entry is about one T cell receptor (beta chain). The record originates from a study of blood T cell repertoires in COVID-19. Libraries were prepared by immunoSEQ multiplex PCR; TCRdb keeps only in-frame clonotypes and omits some of them. Of tens of thousands of clones detected, about 92% appear once; the ten largest clones hold roughly 4.2%. The germline V gene encodes CDR1 MGHRA and CDR2 YSYEKL. After removal of 1 base from V and 1 base from J, the junction contained 13 bases not matched to a gene. This CDR3 has 20 amino acids. Source material: peripheral blood. The gene calls are TRBV4-1 and TRBJ2-3, with 11 bases lining up with TRBD2. The sequence was collected from a man aged 45-65 years with active COVID-19. The CDR3 reads CASSQGPGTSGGGGTDTQYF. For the CDR3, the DNA is TGCGCCAGCAGCCAAGGACCGGGGACTAGCGGAGGGGGGGGCACAGATACGCAGTATTTT.